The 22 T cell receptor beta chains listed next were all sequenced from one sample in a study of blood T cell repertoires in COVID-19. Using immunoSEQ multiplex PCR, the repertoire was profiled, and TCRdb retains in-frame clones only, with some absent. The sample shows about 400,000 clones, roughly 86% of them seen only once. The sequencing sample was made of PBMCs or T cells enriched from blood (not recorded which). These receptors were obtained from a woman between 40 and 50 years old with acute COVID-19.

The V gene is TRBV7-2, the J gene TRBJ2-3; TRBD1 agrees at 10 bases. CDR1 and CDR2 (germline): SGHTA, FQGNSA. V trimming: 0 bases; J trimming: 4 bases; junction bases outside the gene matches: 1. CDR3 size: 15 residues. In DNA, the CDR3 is TGTGCCAGCAGCTTAGCGGGGACAGGGGCAGATACGCAGTATTTT. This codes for CASSLAGTGADTQYF.

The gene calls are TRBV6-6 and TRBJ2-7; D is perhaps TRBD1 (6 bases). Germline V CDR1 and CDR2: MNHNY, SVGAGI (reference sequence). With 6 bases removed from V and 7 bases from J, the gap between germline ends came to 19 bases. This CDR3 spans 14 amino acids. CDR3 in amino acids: CASRPGVILGEQYF. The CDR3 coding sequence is TGTGCCAGCAGACCAGGGGTGATCCTTGGGGAGCAGTACTTC.

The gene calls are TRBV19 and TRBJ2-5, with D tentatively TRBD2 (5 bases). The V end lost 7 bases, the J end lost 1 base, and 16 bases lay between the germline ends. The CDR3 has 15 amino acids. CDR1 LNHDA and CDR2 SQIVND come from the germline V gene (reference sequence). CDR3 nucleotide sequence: TGTGCCAGTAAGAGGACTGGATCACCCCAAGAGACCCAGTACTTC. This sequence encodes CASKRTGSPQETQYF.

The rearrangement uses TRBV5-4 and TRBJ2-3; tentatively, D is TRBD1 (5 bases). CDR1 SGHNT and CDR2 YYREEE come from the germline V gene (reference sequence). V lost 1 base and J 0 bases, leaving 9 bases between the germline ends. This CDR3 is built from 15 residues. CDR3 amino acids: CASSLSRASTDTQYF. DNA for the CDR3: TGTGCCAGCAGCTTGAGCAGGGCTAGCACAGATACGCAGTATTTT.

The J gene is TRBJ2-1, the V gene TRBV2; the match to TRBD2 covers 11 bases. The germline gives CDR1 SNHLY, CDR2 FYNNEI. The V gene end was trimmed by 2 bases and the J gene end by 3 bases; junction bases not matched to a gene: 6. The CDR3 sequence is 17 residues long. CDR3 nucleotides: TGTGCCAGCAGTGAATTTAGCGGGGGGGCGTTCTACAATGAGCAGTTCTTC. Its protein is CASSEFSGGAFYNEQFF.

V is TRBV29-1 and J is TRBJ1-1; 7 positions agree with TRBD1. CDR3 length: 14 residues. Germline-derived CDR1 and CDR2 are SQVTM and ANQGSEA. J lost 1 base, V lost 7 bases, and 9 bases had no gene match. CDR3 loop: CSAGATGRNTEAFF. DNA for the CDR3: TGCAGCGCTGGGGCGACAGGGAGGAACACTGAAGCTTTCTTT. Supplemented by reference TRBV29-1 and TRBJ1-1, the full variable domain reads SAVISQKPSRDICQRGTSLTIQCQVDSQVTMMFWYRQQPGQSLTLIATANQGSEATYESGFVIDKFPISRPNLTFSTLTVSNMSPEDSSIYLCSAGATGRNTEAFFGQGTRLTVV.

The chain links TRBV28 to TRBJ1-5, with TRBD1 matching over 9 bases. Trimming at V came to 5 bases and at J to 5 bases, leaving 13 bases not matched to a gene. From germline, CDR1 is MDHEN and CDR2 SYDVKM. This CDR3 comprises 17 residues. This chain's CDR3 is CASSAYPGQGPYQPQHF. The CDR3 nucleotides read TGTGCCAGCAGTGCCTATCCCGGACAGGGGCCCTATCAGCCCCAGCATTTT.

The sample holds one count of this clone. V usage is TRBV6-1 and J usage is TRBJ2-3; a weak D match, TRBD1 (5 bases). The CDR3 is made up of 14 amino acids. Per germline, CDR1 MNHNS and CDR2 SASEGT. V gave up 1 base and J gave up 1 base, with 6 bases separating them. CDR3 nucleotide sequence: TGTGCCAGCAGTGAAGGCAGGGGCACAGATACGCAGTATTTT. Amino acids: CASSEGRGTDTQYF.

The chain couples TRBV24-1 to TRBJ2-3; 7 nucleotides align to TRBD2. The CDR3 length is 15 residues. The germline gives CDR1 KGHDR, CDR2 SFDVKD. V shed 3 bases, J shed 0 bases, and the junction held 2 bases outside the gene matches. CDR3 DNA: TGTGCCACCAGTGATCCTAGCGGTAGCACAGATACGCAGTATTTT. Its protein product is CATSDPSGSTDTQYF.

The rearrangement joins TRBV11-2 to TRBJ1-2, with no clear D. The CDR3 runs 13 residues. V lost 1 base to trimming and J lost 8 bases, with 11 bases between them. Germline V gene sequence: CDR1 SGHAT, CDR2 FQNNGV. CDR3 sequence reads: CASSLGGEGGYTF. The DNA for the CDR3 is TGTGCCAGCAGCTTAGGTGGGGAGGGCGGCTACACCTTC.

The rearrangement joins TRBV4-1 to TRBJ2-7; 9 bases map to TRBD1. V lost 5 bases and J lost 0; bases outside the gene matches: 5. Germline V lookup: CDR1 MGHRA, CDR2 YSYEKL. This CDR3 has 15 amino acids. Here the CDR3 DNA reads TGCGCCAGCAGCTCGGGACAGGGATCCTCCTACGAGCAGTACTTC. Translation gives CASSSGQGSSYEQYF.

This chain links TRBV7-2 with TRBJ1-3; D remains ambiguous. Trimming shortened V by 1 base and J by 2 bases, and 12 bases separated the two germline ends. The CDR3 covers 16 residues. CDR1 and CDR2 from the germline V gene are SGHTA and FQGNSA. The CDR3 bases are TGTGCCAGCAGCTTAGTGGCAGGTAGAGCTGGAAACACCATATATTTT. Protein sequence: CASSLVAGRAGNTIYF.

The CDR3 region has the DNA TGTGCCAGCAGCCGACTAGCGGGGGGGCCCTACAATGAGCAGTTCTTC. This encodes CASSRLAGGPYNEQFF. The chain has TRBV3-1 (or the pseudogene TRBV3-2) and TRBJ2-1; 14 bases match TRBD2. The CDR3 totals 16 residues. CDR1 LGHDT and CDR2 YNNKEL come from the germline V gene (reference sequence). V lost 4 bases to trimming and J lost 2 bases; unmatched junction nucleotides: 1.

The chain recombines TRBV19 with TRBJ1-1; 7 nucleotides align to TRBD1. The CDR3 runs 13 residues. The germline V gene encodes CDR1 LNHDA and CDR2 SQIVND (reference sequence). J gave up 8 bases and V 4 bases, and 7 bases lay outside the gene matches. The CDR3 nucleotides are TGTGCCAGTAGTAATGTACAGGGGCTAGAAGCTTTCTTT. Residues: CASSNVQGLEAFF.

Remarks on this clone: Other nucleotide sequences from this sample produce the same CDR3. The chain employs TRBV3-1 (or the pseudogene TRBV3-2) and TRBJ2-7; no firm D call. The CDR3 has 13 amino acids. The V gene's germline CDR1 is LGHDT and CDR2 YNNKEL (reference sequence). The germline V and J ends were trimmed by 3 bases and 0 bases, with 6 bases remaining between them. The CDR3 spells CASSHGSSYEQYF. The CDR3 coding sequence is TGTGCCAGCAGCCACGGTTCCTCCTACGAGCAGTACTTC.

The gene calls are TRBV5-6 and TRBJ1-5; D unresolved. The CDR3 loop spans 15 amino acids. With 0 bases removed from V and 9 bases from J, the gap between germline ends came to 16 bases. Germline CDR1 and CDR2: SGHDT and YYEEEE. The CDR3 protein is CASSLGESQILPQHF. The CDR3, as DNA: TGTGCCAGCAGCTTGGGGGAGTCCCAAATCTTGCCCCAGCATTTT. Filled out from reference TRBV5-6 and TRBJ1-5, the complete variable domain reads DAGVTQSPTHLIKTRGQQVTLRCSPKSGHDTVSWYQQALGQGPQFIFQYYEEEERQRGNFPDRFSGHQFPNYSSELNVNALLLGDSALYLCASSLGESQILPQHFGDGTRLSIL.

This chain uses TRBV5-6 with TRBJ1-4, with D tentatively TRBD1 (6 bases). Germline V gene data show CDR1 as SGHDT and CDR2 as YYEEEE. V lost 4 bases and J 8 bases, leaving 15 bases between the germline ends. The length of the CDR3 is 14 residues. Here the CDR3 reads CASSVQGLGEKLFF. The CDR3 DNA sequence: TGTGCCAGCAGCGTACAGGGTTTAGGAGAAAAACTGTTTTTT.

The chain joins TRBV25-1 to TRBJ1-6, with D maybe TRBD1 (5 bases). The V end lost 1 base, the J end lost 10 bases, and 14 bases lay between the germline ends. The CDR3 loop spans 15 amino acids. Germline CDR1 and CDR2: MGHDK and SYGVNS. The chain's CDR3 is CASSESRGVYSPLHF. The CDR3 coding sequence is TGTGCCAGCAGTGAATCCCGGGGGGTTTACTCACCCCTCCACTTT.

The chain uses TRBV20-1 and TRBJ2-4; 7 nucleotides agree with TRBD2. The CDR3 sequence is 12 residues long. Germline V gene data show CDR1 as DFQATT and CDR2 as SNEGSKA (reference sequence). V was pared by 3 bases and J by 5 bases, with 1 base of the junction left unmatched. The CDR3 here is CSASTSENIQYF. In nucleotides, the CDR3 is TGCAGTGCTAGTACTAGCGAAAACATTCAGTACTTC.

CDR3 sequence: CASRPRLYGYTF. CDR3 in DNA: TGTGCCAGCAGACCCCGACTCTATGGCTACACCTTC. V is TRBV28 and J is TRBJ1-2; D not resolved. The CDR3 is 12 residues long. CDR1 and CDR2 from the germline V gene are MDHEN and SYDVKM. Trimming pared 6 bases from V and 4 bases from J, leaving 9 bases between.

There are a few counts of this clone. CDR3 amino acids: CASSQGDRGYPSGNTIYF. The DNA of the CDR3 is TGTGCCAGCAGCCAAGGAGACAGGGGGTACCCCTCTGGAAACACCATATATTTT. The V gene is TRBV4-2, the J gene TRBJ1-3; 9 bases agree with TRBD1. Germline values: CDR1 LGHNA, CDR2 YNFKEQ. This CDR3 region has 18 residues. Trimming at V came to 1 base and at J to 0 bases, leaving 7 bases not matched to a gene.

The DNA for the CDR3 is TGTGCTAGTGGTTTGGGGGGACAGGGTATGGTGTATGGCTACACCTTC. Its protein is CASGLGGQGMVYGYTF. J is TRBJ1-2 and V is TRBV12-5, with 9 bases fitting TRBD1. This CDR3 region has 16 residues. Germline assignment: CDR1 LGHNT and CDR2 FRNRAP. Unmatched junction bases numbered 8, after V lost 1 base and J lost 5 bases. Full variable domain (outside the CDR3, taken from reference TRBV12-5 and TRBJ1-2): DARVTQTPRHKVTEMGQEVTMRCQPILGHNTVFWYRQTMMQGLELLAYFRNRAPLDDSGMPKDRFSAEMPDATLATLKIQPSEPRDSAVYFCASGLGGQGMVYGYTFGSGTRLTVV.